The present TCR beta chain was sequenced within a study of identical twins. Study-wide findings and caveats: Twins showed weaker excess sharing in their beta out-of-frame sequences.

A word on this clonotype: Its antigen remains unidentified.

A single record per CDR3 protein comes from TCRdb applying MiXCR to the 5' RACE reads. The sample consists of hundreds of thousands of distinct CDR3 sequences, 15% to 20% of them appearing once. This CDR3 has 16 amino acids. Per the germline V gene, CDR1 is SGHTA and CDR2 is FQGNSA. Trimming took 5 bases from V and 1 from J, leaving 18 bases between them. All donors were healthy Caucasians. This sample was also put to use in a study of T cells expressing NK-cell markers. This second report adds: About 1.0-7.0% of CD8+ T cells in about 6 donors belonged to dominant NKG2C+ clonotypes.

Sequencing was carried out using PBMCs. This rearrangement joins TRBV7-2 to TRBJ2-7, with a tentative D call TRBD1 (5 bases). This sequence originates from a woman between 18 and 29 years old in good health. CDR3 DNA: TGTGCCAGCAGCCGCCCAGGGCTTCACTCTTCCTACGAGCAGTACTTC. Amino acid sequence: CASSRPGLHSSYEQYF.